Listed below are T cell receptor beta chains from one sample, sequenced in a study of blood T cell repertoires in COVID-19. Sequencing was performed with immunoSEQ multiplex PCR; in TCRdb, only in-frame clones are kept and a portion is missing. The sample includes tens of thousands of clones, about 89% of them seen just once. Sequencing input: peripheral blood. The receptors shown here come from a human donor in a cohort sampled during active COVID-19. Each CDR3 is given with its conserved first and last residue. The D gene is left open where the match is weak.

TRBV3-1/TRBV3-2,TRBJ1-6,.,CASRDTRVGSPLHF
TRBV30,TRBJ1-1,.,CAASVRAQTEAFF
TRBV6-4,TRBJ1-2,.,CASRRGLGGYTF
TRBV24-1,TRBJ2-1,TRBD1,CATSDTGTGYNEQFF
TRBV5-1,TRBJ1-4,.,CASSPATNEKLFF
TRBV5-1,TRBJ2-7,.,CASSEPSTGTLGEQYF
TRBV5-1,TRBJ2-2,.,CASSWYQQGNTGELFF
TRBV7-9,TRBJ1-5,.,CASSPPGPGGSNQPQHF
TRBV6-6,TRBJ1-3,TRBD1,CASSDRDREGGNTIYF
TRBV6-5,TRBJ1-3,.,CASSYEGGRGNTIYF
TRBV4-1,TRBJ1-5,.,CASSPHVTSSNQPQHF
TRBV20-1,TRBJ1-5,.,CSASPPVNGQPQHF
TRBV7-9,TRBJ1-6,.,CASTEQGGVFSPLHF
TRBV7-9,TRBJ2-7,TRBD1,CASSSDRGLGEQYF
TRBV12-3/TRBV12-4,TRBJ1-2,.,CASRPHYYGYTF
TRBV14,TRBJ2-3,.,CASSQDIQGTQYF
TRBV28,TRBJ1-5,TRBD1,CASSLQTGSQPQHF
TRBV18,TRBJ2-5,TRBD2,CASSPRLAGTQETQYF
TRBV19,TRBJ2-1,TRBD2,CASGTRREQFF
TRBV5-1,TRBJ2-1,.,CASSPDLSATGAYNEQFF
TRBV6-5,TRBJ1-5,TRBD1,CASSPTGGANQPQHF
TRBV5-1,TRBJ2-3,.,CASSLGTFTDTQYF
TRBV5-6,TRBJ1-5,.,CASSLAPGFINQPQHF
TRBV19,TRBJ2-7,TRBD1,CASSMTGGYEQYF
TRBV27,TRBJ1-6,.,CASSGGLGSASPLHF
TRBV9,TRBJ2-3,TRBD2,CASSDYGTSSADTQYF
TRBV7-2,TRBJ2-7,.,CASSLRDWDEQYF
TRBV5-5,TRBJ1-3,.,CASSYRDTIYF
TRBV11-2,TRBJ2-7,TRBD1,CASSLTRTGLSYEQYF